This T cell receptor beta chain stems from a study of cytomegalovirus exposure and HLA in healthy donors. PCR was performed using 60 Vbeta and 13 Jbeta primers. The data were produced by immunoSEQ multiplex PCR, yet TCRdb's version contains in-frame clones alone and is incomplete. The data show fewer than 250,000 clones, 70% to 80% seen once. Sequenced: PBMCs. This receptor was obtained from a girl aged 2-9 years in good health and CMV-seronegative.

This chain's CDR3 is CASSSGGSPYEQYF. The CDR3, as DNA: TGTGCCAGTAGTAGCGGGGGGTCCCCCTACGAGCAGTACTTC. The genes are TRBV19 and TRBJ2-7; 8 nucleotides align to TRBD2. This CDR3 contains 14 residues. The J segment lost 2 bases and the V segment lost 4 bases, leaving 4 bases of the junction unmatched. Germline V gene data show CDR1 as LNHDA and CDR2 as SQIVND (reference sequence).